This T cell receptor (beta chain) was obtained from a study of blood T cell repertoires in COVID-19 (dated by TCRdb to about 2020). Notes on the research overall: The collaborator samples originated in the United States, Italy and Spain and spanned the acute and convalescent phases of COVID-19. Samples were obtained from the ongoing ImmuneRACE study (first 160 participants) and from 1,254 subjects provided by 6 global collaborators. A de-identified subject ID, COVID-19 status, age in years and sex were almost always included in the sample metadata. Subjects who had been exposed to COVID-19, were actively infected with it, or had recovered from it provided the deeply sampled blood TCRbeta repertoires that made up the dataset. The material from the prospective study consisted of cDNA or gDNA derived from T cells, B-cell-depleted T cells, or PBMCs. Where available, HLA class I and class II types were obtained from metadata supplied by the sample provider rather than from assay-based typing. A freely available public database, intended as a resource for researchers studying the immune response to SARS-CoV-2, is where the repertoires were released.

The study at large found these results: Clinical and demographic metadata were provided uncurated, with the amount varying by source and participant.

The collaborating institutions used their own protocols to collect whole blood in K2EDTA tubes. For TCRbeta analysis, collaborators shipped samples as frozen whole blood, isolated PBMCs, or DNA extracted from either of those sample types. Reading the germline V gene gives CDR1 SGHRS and CDR2 YFSETQ. Compared with germline, V lacks 3 bases and J lacks 0 bases; bases without a gene match: 5. From its cysteine to its phenylalanine, the CDR3 spans 16 amino acids. Of the read, only the CDR3 DNA is kept; its 48 bases are in frame from base 1. Turning to this clone: The antigen this receptor binds is unknown. No per-base quality is available; no much larger clone lies one base away.

The immunoSEQ Assay, a bias-controlled multiplex PCR, was used to amplify TCRbeta CDR3 regions from genomic DNA. As for the authors' bioinformatics: Within the assay, amplification of reference gene primers was used to estimate how many nucleated cells each sample contained. Sequence reads were collapsed and filtered to measure the absolute abundance of every unique TCRbeta CDR3 rearrangement. For each sample, productive Simpson clonality was calculated by taking the square root of Simpson's diversity index across productive rearrangements. Imported from immuneACCESS, the table was reduced by TCRdb to in-frame sequences with V and J called. These copies leave out some clones; in studies compared against another copy, an unresolved V gene accounts for under half, and the cause of the remainder is not known. V, J and clone size reflect that table, while D and trimming were determined from the DNA. The sample records tens of thousands of clones, around 80% of which are singletons. Less than 15% of the sample is in the top ten clones.

Sequencing was performed on peripheral blood. This TCR was recovered from a human donor in a cohort sampled during active COVID-19. The chain is assembled from TRBV5-1 and TRBJ1-3, and 8 junction bases match TRBD1. The bases read TGCGCCAGCAGCTCCGGACAGGGCAGCTCTGGAAACACCATATATTTT. It codes for CASSSGQGSSGNTIYF.